The sequence of this T cell receptor (beta chain) was determined in a study of identical twins (dated by TCRdb to between 2015 and 2016). About the investigation overall: The study deep-sequenced TCR alpha and beta repertoires from monozygotic twins, unrelated adults of various ages and cord blood to test whether fetal clonotypes persist. To rule out contamination, replicate twin experiments were performed at different times with different library preparation protocols.

What the authors observed across the whole study: Zero-insertion analyses could be partly confounded by invariant T cells such as MAIT and iNKT, though diverse VJ usage argued against such confounding for most clonotypes. In monozygotic twins, recombination models systematically underestimated out-of-frame TCR alpha sharing, but the models matched the sharing seen between unrelated individuals. Because the same donors could not be followed over many years, conclusions were based on cross-sectional statistical analysis. Fewer insertions were carried by abundant cord blood beta clonotypes, a similar but weaker trend appeared in young adult naive repertoires, and no such trend appeared in memory repertoires. Compared with coincidental sharing between unrelated individuals, out-of-frame TCR alpha sequences shared between twins had an excess of sequences with low generation probability. The excess sharing between twins in beta out-of-frame sequences was weaker because fewer shared sequences reduced the signal-to-noise ratio.

All donors were healthy Caucasians. Three pairs of female monozygotic twins, all aged about 18 to 29 years, made up the twin cohort. RNA for TCR libraries was isolated from peripheral blood mononuclear cells. This clonotype came up a few times. Its specific antigen is unknown. The record has no base qualities; no much larger clone is one base away. The germline V gene encodes CDR1 MNHEY and CDR2 SVGAGI. V and J lose 2 bases and 0 bases, and a span of 10 bases separates them. Inclusive of the bounding cysteine and phenylalanine, the CDR3 is 16 residues long. Only CDR3 DNA remains: 48 bases, in frame from the first base. The library was prepared using 5' RACE. Instrument on record: Illumina HiSeq 2000. Template switching added a universal primer binding site, and the final cDNA carried a unique molecular identifier that allowed TCR cDNA molecules to be counted accurately. First-strand cDNA for TCR alpha and beta chains was synthesized from specific primers in the conserved constant-segment region. To control for contamination, every cDNA library was double barcoded, receiving both a SMART-Mk sample barcode and Illumina barcodes. TruSeq adapter sequences, together with Illumina sample barcodes, were added in two successive PCR steps. The Illumina HiSeq platform was used with custom primers to sequence TCR alpha and beta cDNA libraries. In the authors' own workflow: Unique molecular identifiers were extracted from raw reads with MiGEC, and CDR3 positions were determined with MiXCR. Recombination models were inferred per individual with the repgenHMM and IGoR tools using an EM algorithm. Shared clonotypes were analyzed with the tcR package in R, and sharing was normalized by the product of cloneset sizes. To study raw recombination without the effects of thymic and clonal selection, out-of-frame nonproductive sequences were analyzed. TCRdb reprocessing: public reads trimmed at Q25 with fastp, clones called with MiXCR, in-frame beta chains kept. CDR3 protein duplicates are merged, each entry listing the most common genes and DNA. TCRdb's processing, not the authors', yielded these V and J calls. This sample holds roughly 690,000 distinct CDR3 sequences; 21% were observed only once. Of the sample, 4.3% is held by the ten largest clones.

This same sample was also taken into another study, of T cells expressing NK-cell markers. As described in the second report: TCR beta-chain repertoires were profiled in sorted CD3+CD56+NKG2C+, CD3+CD56+NKG2C- and CD3+CD56-NKG2C+ T-cell subsets from about 8 donors. Of the eight sequenced donors, seven were found to be HCMV-seropositive and one was found to be HCMV-seronegative. To restrict sorting to alphabetaTCR-expressing T cells, an anti-gammadeltaTCR antibody was added in several experiments. For five or six donors, the dominant CD3+CD56+NKG2C+ clonotypes were among the top 10 CD8+ clonotypes and accounted for about 1.0-7.0% of CD8+ T cells. Those dominant clonotypes were again the most abundant among CD3+CD56-NKG2C+ cells in a handful of donors, at about 25-60.1%. Whether the expanded NKG2C-expressing T cell clones were specific for HCMV antigens remained unclear. Randomly selected healthy volunteers, three men and five women, were used as the eight sequenced donors. HCMV-specific IgG was detected in serum with a commercial ELISA kit to determine HCMV serostatus. Bulk peripheral blood T-cell repertoires were additionally sequenced from unsorted PBMC for roughly six donors. MIGEC was used to demultiplex reads and group reads by UMI, and MiTCR was used to assemble and quantify clonotypes. To exclude erroneous sequences, only TCR cDNA sequences supported by at least two reads were retained. The tcR package was used for downstream repertoire analysis, and clonotypes were matched between fractions using CDR3 nucleotide sequence together with V segment. VDJmatch was used to annotate antigen specificity against VDJdb, with one amino acid substitution in CDR3 permitted.

The origin of this receptor is a woman aged 18-29 years in good health. The sequence joins TRBV6-5 to TRBJ2-2; possibly the D gene is TRBD2, per 5 matching bases. The specimen was PBMCs. The CDR3 sequence is CASSYTGRSNTGELFF. In nucleotides, the sequence is TGTGCCAGCAGTTACACGGGAAGGTCGAACACCGGGGAGCTGTTTTTT.